These T cell receptor beta chains were read from a single sample in a study of T cell responses to AZD1222 COVID-19 vaccine. Assay used: immunoSEQ multiplex PCR; TCRdb lists only in-frame clones, some missing. The sample records 85,000 to 130,000 clones, around 90% being singletons. Sequenced material: peripheral blood, taken on day 0 of AZD1222 vaccination. The receptors were gathered from an adult in good health. CDR3s include the opening cysteine and the closing phenylalanine or tryptophan. The D gene is left open where the match is weak. Expanded clones get a size class; other rows say once, few or many, or leave the size out.

TRBV10-3	.	TRBD1	TRBJ2-3	TGTGCCATCAGTGAGGAAAGACAGGGGGCCGCAGATACGCAGTATTTT	CAISEERQGAADTQYF
TRBV3-1/TRBV3-2	few	TRBD1	TRBJ1-1	TGTGCCAGCAGCCGCGACAGGGCAGTTACTGAAGCTTTCTTT	CASSRDRAVTEAFF
TRBV28	.	TRBD2	TRBJ2-7	TGTGCCAGCAGTTTTCGGCTAGCGGGAATCAGGAACTTC	CASSFRLAGIRNF
TRBV2	.	TRBD1	TRBJ2-2	TGTGCCAGCAGTACACAGGGGGCAAACGGGGAGCTGTTTTTT	CASSTQGANGELFF
TRBV9	once	.	TRBJ2-5	TGTGCCAGCAGCGTAGAGGGGGGGTTGCCCCAGTACTTC	CASSVEGGLPQYF
TRBV7-9	.	TRBD1	TRBJ1-1	TGTGCCAGCAGCCCGGGACAGAAGAACACTGAAGCTTTCTTT	CASSPGQKNTEAFF
TRBV12-3/TRBV12-4	.	.	TRBJ1-1	TGTGCCAGCAGTTTCGAGGTTAACACTGAAGCTTTCTTT	CASSFEVNTEAFF
TRBV6-5	.	.	TRBJ1-1	TGTGCCAGCAGACAGGGTCGAGAAGCTTTCTTT	CASRQGREAFF
TRBV10-3	.	TRBD1	TRBJ1-2	TGTGCCATCAGCCTCGGGACAGGGCGCGATGGCTACACCTTC	CAISLGTGRDGYTF
TRBV25-1	.	.	TRBJ1-4	TGTGCCAGCAGTGACCCCCAGGGGTGGGGGGAAAAACTGTTTTTT	CASSDPQGWGEKLFF
TRBV10-1	.	.	TRBJ1-6	TGCGCCAGCAGTCCGGCCCTCAATTCACCCCTCCACTTT	CASSPALNSPLHF
TRBV6-5	.	.	TRBJ1-2	TGTGCCAGCATGACAGTACTCTCCTATGGCTACACCTTC	CASMTVLSYGYTF
TRBV19	.	.	TRBJ2-4	TGTGCCAGTAGCCCTGGGCTAGCCAAAAACATTCAGTACTTC	CASSPGLAKNIQYF
TRBV27	.	.	TRBJ2-3	TGTGCCAGCAGTTTGACATGGGCACGAACAGATACGCAGTATTTT	CASSLTWARTDTQYF
TRBV24-1	.	TRBD1	TRBJ1-2	TGTGCCACCAGTGACACAGGGGTCAACTATGGCTACACCTTC	CATSDTGVNYGYTF
TRBV6-1	.	.	TRBJ1-1	TGTGCCAGCAGTGAATACCTGGGAAAAACTGAAGCTTTCTTT	CASSEYLGKTEAFF
TRBV4-2	.	.	TRBJ2-2	TGTGCCAGCAGCCCTGGGGACTCGTACACCGGGGAGCTGTTTTTT	CASSPGDSYTGELFF
TRBV19	.	TRBD1	TRBJ1-2	TGTGCCAGTACCGTATTCCCAACAGGGGGCAATGGCTACACCTTC	CASTVFPTGGNGYTF
TRBV29-1	.	TRBD2	TRBJ2-5	TGCAGCGTTGAAGAAAGAACTAGCGGGAGAGAGACCCAGTACTTC	CSVEERTSGRETQYF
TRBV5-1	.	TRBD1	TRBJ1-2	TGCGCCAGCAGCGTGGACAGGGCGCCTGACTATGGCTACACCTTC	CASSVDRAPDYGYTF
TRBV4-1	once	.	TRBJ1-6	TGCGCCAGCAGCCACGCGCTTTTAGGGTCTGTAAGTTCACCCCTCCACTTT	CASSHALLGSVSSPLHF
TRBV3-1/TRBV3-2	once	TRBD2	TRBJ2-5	TGTGCCAGCAGGCCATGGGAGGGAAGAGAGACCCAGTACTTC	CASRPWEGRETQYF
TRBV27	once	TRBD1	TRBJ1-2	TGTGCCAGCAGTTCCTCCCCGACAGGGGGCTTGGTCTATGGCTACACCTTC	CASSSSPTGGLVYGYTF
TRBV27	.	.	TRBJ1-4	TGTGCCAGCAGTCACAGGGTTAATGAAAAACTGTTTTTT	CASSHRVNEKLFF
TRBV7-9	.	.	TRBJ2-5	TGTGCCAGCAGCTTAGCGGGGACGGTCCAAGAGACCCAGTACTTC	CASSLAGTVQETQYF
TRBV18	.	.	TRBJ2-2	TGTGCCAGCTCACCACGCCGCATCCAAGGGGCCGGGGAGCTGTTTTTT	CASSPRRIQGAGELFF
TRBV12-3/TRBV12-4	.	.	TRBJ1-4	TGTGCCAGCAGTTTGTCCCAAGGGGAAAAACTGTTTTTT	CASSLSQGEKLFF
TRBV30	.	.	TRBJ2-7	TGTGCCTGGAGTGGGGGGCCCTACGAGCAGTACTTC	CAWSGGPYEQYF
TRBV19	.	.	TRBJ2-1	TGTGCCAGTTCCAATCGGGCTAGAGATGAGCAGTTCTTC	CASSNRARDEQFF
TRBV30	.	.	TRBJ1-1	TGTGCCTGGAGTAGTCAGAACACTGAAGCTTTCTTT	CAWSSQNTEAFF
TRBV28	few	.	TRBJ2-7	TGTGCCAGCAGTTTTATAGGCTCCCAGGGGCAGTACTTC	CASSFIGSQGQYF
TRBV7-9	.	.	TRBJ1-3	TGTGCCAGCAGCTTAGGATCCTCTGGAAACACCATATATTTT	CASSLGSSGNTIYF
TRBV7-8	.	TRBD1	TRBJ2-7	TGTGCCAGCAGCTTATCTGGGACAGGAGGATACGAGCAGTACTTC	CASSLSGTGGYEQYF
TRBV28	.	TRBD1	TRBJ1-2	TGTGCCAGCACTCCGGGGGACAGGGTAAGAGGTTCGGACTATGGCTACACCTTC	CASTPGDRVRGSDYGYTF
TRBV7-8	.	.	TRBJ2-5	TGTGCCAGCAGCTCCATGGCGCCGGGTAGGGAGACCCAGTACTTC	CASSSMAPGRETQYF
TRBV7-9	few	TRBD1	TRBJ2-7	TGTGCCAGCAGTCATACAGGGGACGAGCAGTACTTC	CASSHTGDEQYF
TRBV5-6	.	TRBD1	TRBJ1-2	TGTGCCAGCAGCTTCCCGGGACAGGATAACTATGGCTACACCTTC	CASSFPGQDNYGYTF
TRBV5-1	.	.	TRBJ2-1	TGCGCCAGCAGCTTACAGGGTATCTCCTACAATGAGCAGTTCTTC	CASSLQGISYNEQFF
TRBV19	.	TRBD1	TRBJ1-1	TGTGCCACCAGGGACAGGGTCAACACTGAAGCTTTCTTT	CATRDRVNTEAFF
TRBV30	.	.	TRBJ1-2	TGTGCCCTTAGGCATCCGAACTATGGCTACACCTTC	CALRHPNYGYTF
TRBV5-1	.	.	TRBJ1-2	TGCGCCAGCAGCTTAACAGGAGATGAAGGCTACACCTTC	CASSLTGDEGYTF
TRBV11-2	.	.	TRBJ2-3	TGTGCCAGCAGCCGGGGGTTAGATACGCAGTATTTT	CASSRGLDTQYF
TRBV14	.	TRBD2	TRBJ2-3	TGTGCCAGCAGCCAAGATTGGGGCGGGAGGGCCACAGATACGCAGTATTTT	CASSQDWGGRATDTQYF
TRBV10-1	.	TRBD1	TRBJ1-1	TGCGCCAGCAGTCAAACAGGGGCGGGTGAAGCTTTCTTT	CASSQTGAGEAFF
TRBV5-5	once	TRBD1	TRBJ1-5	TGTGCCAGCAGCTTTCGCGGACAGGGGTATCAGCCCCAGCATTTT	CASSFRGQGYQPQHF
TRBV5-1	.	.	TRBJ2-7	TGCGCCAGCAGCGCCGGGACGCCCTCCTACGAGCAGTACTTC	CASSAGTPSYEQYF
TRBV10-2	.	TRBD2	TRBJ2-7	TGCGCCAGCAGGGGGACTAGCGGCCCCTACGAGCAGTACTTC	CASRGTSGPYEQYF
TRBV10-3	.	TRBD1	TRBJ1-6	TGTGCCATCAGGGCGACAGGGGATAATTCACCCCTCCACTTT	CAIRATGDNSPLHF